Sequencing of this TCR beta chain was carried out in a study of long-term antiretroviral therapy in people with HIV (dated 2022 in TCRdb). Background for the entire study: Collection of the earliest samples took place about a decade ahead of the 2015 WHO recommendation for immediate ART, at a time when ART was typically delayed until CD4 counts fell. No cross-contamination during QIAcube processing turned up in test extractions that ran a monoclonal T-cell line alongside around 34 polyclonal samples. Whether ART initiation and durable HIV suppression were associated with changes in peripheral blood TRB repertoire composition and diversity was tested in a retrospective serial study. From some 28 adults with confirmed HIV infection, the cohort provided 192 cryopreserved PBMC samples, gathered serially across a mean of about six years (range 1-12). Of the 30 to 35 participants with HIV, eleven were female. Study-level results and caveats: ART initiation was associated with a significant increase in TRB diversity, but diversity stayed significantly below transplant donor controls even after long-term ART. Inferences about post-ART repertoire changes are limited because no data were available on ART adherence, viral resistance or therapy changes. The samples span the years 2004 to 2017, and the ART regimens used at that time may not be as effective as current regimens. Limited PBMC availability meant only the TCR beta chain was sequenced, without alpha chain pairing. Because pre-ART samples had limited cell numbers, profiling was done on unsorted PBMC rather than on sorted CD4+ and CD8+ T cells. Expanded TRB clones identified before ART initiation dominated the repertoire across all time points, though the dominance fluctuated and decreased in many PLHIV after ART. Compared with controls, HIV repertoires had narrower CDR3 length ranges, and the network structure pointed to an antigen-experienced repertoire that shifted only slightly toward naive after ART.

The immunoSEQ hsTCRB v3.0 assay was used at survey level resolution to sequence the TRB variable region. TRB sequencing targeted a depth of about 40,000-50,000 T-cell genomes per sample. An Illumina MiSeq with a v3 150-cycle kit was used to sequence the pooled TRB libraries. The authors' pipeline ran thus. Repertoire analysis ran in R within a reproducible Nextflow workflow covering QC, data transformation and analysis. Custom analyses were implemented in LymphoSeq2, an R package for AIRR-Seq data exploration. Several samples that yielded fewer than 5000 total TRB sequences were excluded, so that around 190 HIV repertoires were analyzed. Among the approximately 180 retained HIV repertoires, approximately 61 were collected before ART initiation and around 130 after ART initiation. Repertoires were downsampled to 5000 TRB nucleotide sequences, with summary statistics averaged over 100 downsampling iterations. Only TRB sequences with CDR3 regions of at least seven amino acids were retained for analysis. A Shannon entropy-derived clonality score and the Gini coefficient were used to measure diversity. Repertoire networks linked the top 5000 CDR3 amino acid sequences whenever two sequences differed by an edit distance of one. For TRB CDR3 amino acid sequences, antigen specificity groups and MHC restriction were predicted with GLIPH2. Known CMV, EBV, HIV or tissue antigen associations were flagged by matching CDR3 amino acid sequences against VDJdb and McPAS-TCR. Pre-ART, post-ART and control groups were compared with Wilcoxon signed-rank tests and Holm-Bonferroni correction. TCRdb mirrors the immuneACCESS table, restricted to in-frame sequences. Some clones are absent from its copies; in checked studies, under half trace to an unresolved V gene, and the reason for the others is unknown. V, J and clone size are those of that table, while D and trimming were read from the DNA. Across this sample there are 20,000 to 25,000 clones, with about 88% seen only once. Around 4% of the sample rests with the top ten.

Participants were included only if at least one PBMC sample before ART initiation and at least two post-ART samples were available. Every participant with HIV received treatment in the United States of America. Before DNA extraction, cryopreserved samples of about 1-10 million PBMC were thawed and washed. At the time of the earliest PBMC sample, participants with HIV were aged between 23 and 54 years. Each participant contributed PBMC samples from 1-4 timepoints before ART initiation and 2-8 timepoints after ART initiation, with a median of 7 samples. Serial HIV viral load, CD4+ T-cell count, ART history and demographic data were obtained for every participant. Using a Qiagen kit on a QIAcube, genomic DNA was extracted from unsorted PBMC, with samples processed in batches of 12. Worth noting for this clone: Its antigen has not been determined. Per-base qualities were not stored, and no clone one base away is much larger.

V is pared back by 0 bases and J by 2 bases, with 10 bases lying between the germline termini. The germline V gene (reference sequence) sets CDR1 to SEHNR and CDR2 to FQNEAQ. From the cysteine through the phenylalanine, the CDR3 covers 15 amino acids. Only the CDR3 part of the read is kept: 45 bases, read in frame from the first base. The origin of this receptor is a woman in her twenties or thirties with HIV. The specimen was unsorted PBMCs, collected 1.9 years after starting antiretroviral therapy. Here the chain combines TRBV7-9 and TRBJ2-5; the D gene is perhaps TRBD1, from 5 matching bases. The CDR3 has the sequence CASSLASGPQETQYF. The DNA sequence follows: TGTGCCAGCAGCTTAGCTTCAGGGCCACAAGAGACCCAGTACTTC.